This T cell receptor beta chain derives from a study of T cell responses to AZD1222 COVID-19 vaccine. Regarding the study as a whole: Repertoires were sampled only after the peak T cell response. Within unmutated variant regions lay the reported targets of nearly half of spike-specific TCRs.

The method was immunoSEQ multiplex PCR; TCRdb's version includes in-frame clones alone and lacks a portion of them. The table shows some 99,000 clones, with about 88% occurring only once. There are 15 residues in the CDR3. Trimming at V came to 3 bases and at J to 2 bases, leaving 5 bases not matched to a gene. In germline, CDR1 is SGHRS, CDR2 YFSETQ. With regard to this clone: Its antigen is still unknown.

Analyses pooled second doses at about 4 or about 12 weeks. This clonotype originated in an adult who received the AZD1222 COVID-19 vaccine. This specimen consisted of peripheral blood, obtained 28 days after the second AZD1222 dose. The V call is TRBV5-1, the J call TRBJ2-3, with TRBD2 matching over 8 bases. The DNA of the CDR3 is TGCGCCAGCAGCTCCACGGGGGGGGTCACAGATACGCAGTATTTT. It codes for CASSSTGGVTDTQYF.